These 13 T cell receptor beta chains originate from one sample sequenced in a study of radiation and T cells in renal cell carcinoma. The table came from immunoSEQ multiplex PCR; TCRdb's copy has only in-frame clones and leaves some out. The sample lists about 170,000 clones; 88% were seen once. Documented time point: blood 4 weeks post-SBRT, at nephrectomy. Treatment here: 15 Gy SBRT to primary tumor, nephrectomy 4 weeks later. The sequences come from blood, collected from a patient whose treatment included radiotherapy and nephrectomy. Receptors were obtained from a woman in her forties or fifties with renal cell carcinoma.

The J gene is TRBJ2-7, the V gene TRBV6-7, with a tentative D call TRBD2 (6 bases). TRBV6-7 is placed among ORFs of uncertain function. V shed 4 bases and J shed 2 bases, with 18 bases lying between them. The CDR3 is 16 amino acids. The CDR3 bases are TGTGCCAGCAGTTGCACAACTAGCATCTTAGCCTACGAGCAGTACTTC. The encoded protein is CASSCTTSILAYEQYF.

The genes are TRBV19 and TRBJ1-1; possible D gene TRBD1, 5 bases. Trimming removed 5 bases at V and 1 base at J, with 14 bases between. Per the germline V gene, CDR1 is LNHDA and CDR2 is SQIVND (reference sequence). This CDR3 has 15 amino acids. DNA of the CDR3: TGTGCCAGTAGTTCAGTCGCGGGGGGGAACACTGAAGCTTTCTTT. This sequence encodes CASSSVAGGNTEAFF.

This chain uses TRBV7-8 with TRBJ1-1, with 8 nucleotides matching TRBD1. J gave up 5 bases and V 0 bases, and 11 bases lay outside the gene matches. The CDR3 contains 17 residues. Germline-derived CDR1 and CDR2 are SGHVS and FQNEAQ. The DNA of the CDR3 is TGTGCCAGCAGCTTAGCGGAGACAGGGGCGGGAGGGACTGAAGCTTTCTTT. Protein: CASSLAETGAGGTEAFF.

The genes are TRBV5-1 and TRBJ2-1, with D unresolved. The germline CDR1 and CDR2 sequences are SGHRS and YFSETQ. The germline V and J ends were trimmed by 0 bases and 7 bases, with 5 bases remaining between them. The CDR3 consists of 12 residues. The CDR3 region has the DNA TGCGCCAGCAGCTTGGATGGGAATGAGCAGTTCTTC. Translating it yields CASSLDGNEQFF.

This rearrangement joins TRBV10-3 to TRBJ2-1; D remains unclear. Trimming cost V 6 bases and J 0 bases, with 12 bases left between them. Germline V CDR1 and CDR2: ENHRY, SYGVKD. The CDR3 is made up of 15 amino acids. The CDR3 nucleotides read TGTGCCATCAGAACGGACGGTAGCTCCTACAATGAGCAGTTCTTC. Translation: CAIRTDGSSYNEQFF.

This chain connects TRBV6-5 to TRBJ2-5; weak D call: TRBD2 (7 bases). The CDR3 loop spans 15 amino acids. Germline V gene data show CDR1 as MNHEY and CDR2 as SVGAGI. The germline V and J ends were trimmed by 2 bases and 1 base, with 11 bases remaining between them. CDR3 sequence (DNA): TGTGCCAGCAGTTACGGCGGGGGCCCCCAAGAGACCCAGTACTTC. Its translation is CASSYGGGPQETQYF.

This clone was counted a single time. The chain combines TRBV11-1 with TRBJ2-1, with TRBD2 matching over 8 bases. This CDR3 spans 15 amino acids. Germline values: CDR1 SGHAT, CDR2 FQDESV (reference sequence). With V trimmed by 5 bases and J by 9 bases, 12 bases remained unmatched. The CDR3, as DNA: TGTGCCAGCAGCCGCCCGGGGGGGCGGGTGTCTGAGCAGTTCTTC. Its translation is CASSRPGGRVSEQFF.

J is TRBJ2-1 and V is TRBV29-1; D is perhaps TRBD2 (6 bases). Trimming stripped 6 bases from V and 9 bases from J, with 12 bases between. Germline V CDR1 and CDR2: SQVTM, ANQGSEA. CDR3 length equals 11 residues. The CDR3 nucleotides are TGCAGCGTCCATGGAGGGAGTGAGCAGTTCTTC. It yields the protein CSVHGGSEQFF.

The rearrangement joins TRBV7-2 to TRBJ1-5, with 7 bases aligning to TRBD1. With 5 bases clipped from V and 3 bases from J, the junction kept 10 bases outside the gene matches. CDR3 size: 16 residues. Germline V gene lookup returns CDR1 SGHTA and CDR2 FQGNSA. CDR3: CASSPHGGGNNQPQHF. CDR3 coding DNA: TGTGCCAGCAGCCCGCACGGAGGGGGCAACAATCAGCCCCAGCATTTT.

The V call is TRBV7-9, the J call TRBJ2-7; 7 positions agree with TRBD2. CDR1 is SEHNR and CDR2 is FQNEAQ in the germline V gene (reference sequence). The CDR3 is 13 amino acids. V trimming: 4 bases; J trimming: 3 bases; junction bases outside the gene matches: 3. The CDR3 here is CASSSREGYEQYF. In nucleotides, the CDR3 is TGTGCCAGCAGCTCTAGGGAGGGCTACGAGCAGTACTTC. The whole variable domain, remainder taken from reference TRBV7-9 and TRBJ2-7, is DTGVSQNPRHKITKRGQNVTFRCDPISEHNRLYWYRQTLGQGPEFLTYFQNEAQLEKSRLLSDRFSAERPKGSFSTLEIQRTEQGDSAMYLCASSSREGYEQYFGPGTRLTVT.

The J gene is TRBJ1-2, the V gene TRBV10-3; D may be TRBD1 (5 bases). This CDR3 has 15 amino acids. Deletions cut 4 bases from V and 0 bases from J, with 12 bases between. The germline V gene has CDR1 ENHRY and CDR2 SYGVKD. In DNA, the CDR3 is TGTGCCATCAGTGCCCCGGGACCGGCTAACTATGGCTACACCTTC. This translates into CAISAPGPANYGYTF.

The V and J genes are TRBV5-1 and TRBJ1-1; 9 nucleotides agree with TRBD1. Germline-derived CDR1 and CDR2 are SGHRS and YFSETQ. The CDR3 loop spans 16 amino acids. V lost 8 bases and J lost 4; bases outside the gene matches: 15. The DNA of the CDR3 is TGCGCCAGTGTAGGCGGGACAGGGCATGGTAGCACTGAAGCTTTCTTT. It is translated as CASVGGTGHGSTEAFF.

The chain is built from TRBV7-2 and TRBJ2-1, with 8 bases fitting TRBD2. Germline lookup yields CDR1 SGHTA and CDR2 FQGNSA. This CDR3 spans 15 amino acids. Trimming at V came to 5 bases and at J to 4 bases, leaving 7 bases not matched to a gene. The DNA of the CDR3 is TGTGCCAGCAGCCGAACTAGCGGAGATTACAATGAGCAGTTCTTC. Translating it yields CASSRTSGDYNEQFF.